This T cell receptor (beta chain) was sequenced during a study of blood T cell repertoires in COVID-19. For the study at large: Acute-phase and convalescent COVID-19 samples originated in the United States, Italy and Spain. The analysed material was cDNA or gDNA that came from T cells, B-cell-depleted T cells, or PBMCs.

In the original analysis: For nucleated cells, counts were estimated from reference gene primer amplification. Some clones are missing from TCRdb's copy, which holds only in-frame ones; the method was immunoSEQ multiplex PCR. The DNA was the basis for D and trimming; V, J and clone size are from that table. The repertoire consists of about 40,000 clones, with about 86% occurring once and the leading ten covering about 2.6%. The CDR3 consists of 15 residues. In germline, CDR1 is SGHNT, CDR2 YYREEE (reference sequence). V shed 2 bases and J 5 bases; nucleotides not matched to a gene: 6. This clone has only one observation.

The sequenced material came from peripheral blood. This receptor was obtained from a woman aged 55-75 years with acute or convalescent COVID-19. This chain joins TRBV5-4 and TRBJ2-2, with 7 bases matching TRBD2. The CDR3 DNA reads TGTGCCAGCAGCTTTACGGGAGGATTTACCGGGGAGCTGTTTTTT. This gives the protein CASSFTGGFTGELFF. The complete variable domain, with remaining parts taken from reference TRBV5-4 and TRBJ2-2, reads ETGVTQSPTHLIKTRGQQVTLRCSSQSGHNTVSWYQQALGQGPQFIFQYYREEENGRGNFPPRFSGLQFPNYSSELNVNALELDDSALYLCASSFTGGFTGELFFGEGSRLTVL.